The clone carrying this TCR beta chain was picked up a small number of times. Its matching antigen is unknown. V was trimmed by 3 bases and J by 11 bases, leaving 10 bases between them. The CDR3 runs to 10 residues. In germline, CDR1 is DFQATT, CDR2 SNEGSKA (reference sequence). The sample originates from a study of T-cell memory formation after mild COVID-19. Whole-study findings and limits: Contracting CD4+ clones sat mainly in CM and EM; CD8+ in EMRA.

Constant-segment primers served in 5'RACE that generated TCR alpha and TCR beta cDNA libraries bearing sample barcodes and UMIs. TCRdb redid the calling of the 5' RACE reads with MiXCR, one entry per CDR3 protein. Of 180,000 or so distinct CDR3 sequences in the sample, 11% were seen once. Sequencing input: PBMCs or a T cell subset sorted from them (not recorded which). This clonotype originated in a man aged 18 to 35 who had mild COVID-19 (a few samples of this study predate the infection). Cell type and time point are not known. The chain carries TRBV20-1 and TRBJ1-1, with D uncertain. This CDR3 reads CSASGGVAFF. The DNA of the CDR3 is TGCAGTGCTAGCGGTGGGGTCGCTTTCTTT.